This T cell receptor beta chain was captured by sequencing in a study of technical replicates of blood from a handful of donors. Profiling relied on immunoSEQ multiplex PCR, and the TCRdb table lists in-frame clones only, not all of them. The sample has some 64,000 clones, about 92% seen once; the top ten hold around 4%. The receptor comes from a human donor in good health. Some clones in this sample may be carry-over from other donors' samples. The specimen was PBMCs.

The CDR3 sequence is CASSFQGANTEAFF. CDR3 sequence (DNA): TGTGCCAGCAGCTTTCAGGGGGCGAACACTGAAGCTTTCTTT. V usage is TRBV7-9 and J usage is TRBJ1-1; 8 bases map to TRBD1. V lost 3 bases to trimming and J lost 1 base; unmatched junction nucleotides: 1. CDR3 length: 14 residues. Germline V gene sequence: CDR1 SEHNR, CDR2 FQNEAQ (reference sequence).